These 28 T cell receptor beta chains were sequenced from one sample in a study of T cells in Graves' hyperthyroidism and ophthalmopathy (dated by TCRdb to about 2019). The receptor library was made with multiplex PCR. Sequencing took place on an Illumina HiSeq 2000. TCR beta CDR3 regions were amplified from RNA transcripts. The first round of RT-PCR for the TCR CDR3 was performed with the HTBI primer set and the Qiagen OneStep RT-PCR kit. The public reads were quality trimmed at Q25 with fastp and then assembled into clones with MiXCR by TCRdb, keeping productive beta chains. Entries are consolidated by CDR3 protein sequence, retaining the most common genes and DNA. This sample is represented by hundreds of thousands of distinct CDR3 sequences; roughly a sixth of them were singletons. The ten largest clones represent around 19% of the sample. Material for sequencing was blood. These receptor sequences come from a woman in her late teens or twenties with Graves' hyperthyroidism.

This clonotype was recorded at least ten times. The V call is TRBV28, the J call TRBJ2-1; D not resolved. The ends were cut back, 7 bases at V and 7 bases at J, with 8 bases in the middle. Germline V gene lookup returns CDR1 MDHEN and CDR2 SYDVKM. This CDR3 is 11 amino acids long. The CDR3 nucleotides read TGTGCCAGCACCCTCGGGAATGAGCAGTTCTTC. Its protein product is CASTLGNEQFF.

This clonotype has just a few counts. The chain uses TRBV12-3 or TRBV12-4 and TRBJ1-4; TRBD1 aligns across 7 bases. This CDR3 is 15 amino acids long. V trimming: 6 bases; J trimming: 8 bases; junction bases outside the gene matches: 12. The DNA for the CDR3 is TGTGCCAGCAGGGGCGCGACAGGGCGGTTCGAAAAACTGTTTTTT. Its protein product is CASRGATGRFEKLFF.

This clonotype turned up a few times. V usage is TRBV10-1 and J usage is TRBJ2-7; D is ambiguous. Germline loops: CDR1 WNHNN, CDR2 SYGVQD (reference sequence). The CDR3 spans 10 residues. V shed 8 bases and J shed 6 bases, with 8 bases lying between them. In nucleotides, the CDR3 is TGCGCCAGCCAGATCGGCGAGCAGTACTTC. Protein: CASQIGEQYF.

Concerning this clonotype: A much larger clonotype is one base distant, so this may be a read error. V usage is TRBV29-1 and J usage is TRBJ1-1; D might be TRBD1 (5 bases). V was trimmed by 2 bases and J by 6 bases, leaving 16 bases between them. Germline V lookup: CDR1 SQVTM, CDR2 ANQGSEA. The CDR3 is 14 residues long. CDR3 in amino acids: CSVELRRRDSEAFF. CDR3 DNA: TGCAGCGTTGAACTAAGGCGGAGGGACTCTGAAGCTTTCTTT.

The chain carries TRBV19 and TRBJ1-4; the D gene is possibly TRBD1 (5 bases). Germline V CDR1 and CDR2: LNHDA, SQIVND (reference sequence). This CDR3 comprises 14 residues. V was cut by 5 bases and J by 6 bases, with 13 bases left in between. This CDR3 is CASSHQGWDEKLFF. The DNA of the CDR3 is TGTGCCAGTAGTCACCAGGGATGGGATGAAAAACTGTTTTTT.

This clonotype was seen repeatedly, ten times or more. The chain has TRBV7-9 and TRBJ1-3; D remains unclear. CDR1 and CDR2 (germline): SEHNR, FQNEAQ (reference sequence). This CDR3 spans 17 amino acids. V lost 4 bases to trimming and J lost 0 bases, with 16 bases between them. For the CDR3, the DNA is TGTGCCAGCAGCTCAGACGTAACACGCGCCTCTGGAAACACCATATATTTT. Encoded protein: CASSSDVTRASGNTIYF.

There are a few counts of this clonotype. This chain links TRBV9 with TRBJ2-7; weak D call: TRBD1 (6 bases). The V end was cut by 0 bases, the J end by 3 bases, with 13 bases between. The CDR3 has 15 residues. CDR1 and CDR2 from the germline V gene are SGDLS and YYNGEE. The CDR3 reads CASSVATGYGYEQYF. In nucleotides, the CDR3 is TGTGCCAGCAGCGTAGCAACAGGGTATGGCTACGAGCAGTACTTC.

The table lists this clonotype with a few counts. CDR3 region: CASSSRQGANEQYF. The CDR3 DNA reads TGTGCCAGCAGCTCAAGACAGGGTGCCAACGAGCAGTACTTC. This sequence joins TRBV6-2 or TRBV6-3 and TRBJ2-7; TRBD1 matches at 7 bases. CDR3 length equals 14 residues. Germline V CDR1 and CDR2: MNHEY, SVGEGT. With V trimmed by 6 bases and J by 5 bases, 10 bases remained unmatched.

This clonotype was observed many times. This rearrangement joins TRBV11-2 to TRBJ2-7; D is ambiguous. The germline V and J ends were trimmed by 6 bases and 0 bases, with 12 bases remaining between them. Germline V lookup: CDR1 SGHAT, CDR2 FQNNGV. CDR3 length equals 14 residues. The CDR3 DNA follows: TGTGCCAGCAGGCATGTAAGGGACTCCTACGAGCAGTACTTC. Protein sequence: CASRHVRDSYEQYF. The full variable domain, its missing parts supplied by reference TRBV11-2 and TRBJ2-7, is EAGVAQSPRYKIIEKRQSVAFWCNPISGHATLYWYQQILGQGPKLLIQFQNNGVVDDSQLPKDRFSAERLKGVDSTLKIQPAKLEDSAVYLCASRHVRDSYEQYFGPGTRLTVT.

This CDR3 is CSVTGTASYGYTF. Here the CDR3 DNA reads TGCAGCGTGACGGGGACAGCCAGCTATGGCTACACCTTC. The chain recombines TRBV29-1 with TRBJ1-2; TRBD1 agrees at 7 bases. The germline V gene encodes CDR1 SQVTM and CDR2 ANQGSEA. J lost 4 bases, V lost 6 bases, and 8 bases had no gene match. The CDR3 runs to 13 residues.

The CDR3 bases are TGTGCCAGCAGTTACGGGACGGTGAATCAGCCCCAGCATTTT. Its translation: CASSYGTVNQPQHF. The J gene is TRBJ1-5, the V gene TRBV6-2 or TRBV6-3; D perhaps matches TRBD1 (5 bases). Trimming removed 2 bases at V and 4 bases at J, with 9 bases between. Looked up from germline, CDR1 is MNHEY and CDR2 is SVGEGT. This CDR3 comprises 14 residues.

This clonotype appeared many times. This chain connects TRBV7-2 to TRBJ2-1; D gene unclear. CDR1 and CDR2 from the germline V gene are SGHTA and FQGNSA. Trimming stripped 1 base from V and 11 bases from J, with 9 bases between. The CDR3 is 12 residues long. In nucleotides, the CDR3 is TGTGCCAGCAGCTTAGTACCGGGTCAGCAGTTCTTC. Translated, it gives CASSLVPGQQFF.

This clonotype has at least ten counts. The chain's CDR3 is CAISGTGGTHEQFF. Here the CDR3 DNA reads TGTGCCATCAGTGGGACAGGGGGCACACATGAGCAGTTCTTC. The gene calls are TRBV10-3 and TRBJ2-1; the match to TRBD1 covers 11 bases. CDR1 ENHRY and CDR2 SYGVKD come from the germline V gene. This CDR3 spans 14 amino acids. V gave up 4 bases and J gave up 8 bases; unmatched junction bases: 4.

V is TRBV6-2 or TRBV6-3 and J is TRBJ1-6; TRBD1 matches 8 bases. This CDR3 region has 14 residues. The germline CDR1 and CDR2 sequences are MNHEY and SVGEGT. Trimming took 5 bases from V and 8 from J; bases not matched to a gene: 5. The CDR3 spells CASSPTGDHSPLHF. Written as DNA, the CDR3 is TGTGCCAGCAGTCCGACAGGGGATCATTCACCCCTCCACTTT.

In its sample, this clonotype was seen many times. The chain couples TRBV6-5 to TRBJ2-2; D is possibly TRBD1 (6 bases). The CDR3 runs 15 residues. V gave up 6 bases and J gave up 0 bases, with 11 bases separating them. CDR1 and CDR2 from the germline V gene are MNHEY and SVGAGI. The CDR3 DNA reads TGTGCCAGCAGGCCGGGACAAGCGAACACCGGGGAGCTGTTTTTT. It codes for CASRPGQANTGELFF.

This clonotype has at least ten counts. The J gene is TRBJ2-5, the V gene TRBV6-2 or TRBV6-3; 7 bases line up with TRBD1. The CDR3 contains 13 residues. Germline lookup yields CDR1 MNHEY and CDR2 SVGEGT. The trim removed 5 bases at V and 2 bases at J, leaving 2 bases unmatched. The CDR3 coding sequence is TGTGCCAGCAGTGGACAGGTACAAGAGACCCAGTACTTC. It encodes CASSGQVQETQYF.

At least ten counts were recorded for this clonotype. The V and J genes are TRBV11-2 and TRBJ2-5, with D uncertain. The CDR3 consists of 14 residues. Germline V gene data show CDR1 as SGHAT and CDR2 as FQNNGV. Deletions cut 5 bases from V and 5 bases from J, with 15 bases between. The CDR3 nucleotides are TGTGCCAGCAGCCCCTGGAGCGTTGAGGAGACCCAGTACTTC. Amino acid sequence: CASSPWSVEETQYF.

The chain combines TRBV29-1 with TRBJ2-5, with 8 bases fitting TRBD2. Trimming at V came to 1 base and at J to 5 bases, leaving 9 bases not matched to a gene. This CDR3 has 15 residues. CDR1 SQVTM and CDR2 ANQGSEA come from the germline V gene. CDR3 sequence reads: CSVEGGTRSAETQYF. The CDR3 coding sequence is TGCAGCGTTGAAGGCGGGACTAGATCCGCGGAGACCCAGTACTTC. Filled out from reference TRBV29-1 and TRBJ2-5, the complete variable domain reads SAVISQKPSRDICQRGTSLTIQCQVDSQVTMMFWYRQQPGQSLTLIATANQGSEATYESGFVIDKFPISRPNLTFSTLTVSNMSPEDSSIYLCSVEGGTRSAETQYFGPGTRLLVL.

This clonotype was seen ten or more times. The chain links TRBV29-1 to TRBJ2-1; 10 positions agree with TRBD1. Germline values: CDR1 SQVTM, CDR2 ANQGSEA. This CDR3 contains 14 residues. Trimming cost V 3 bases and J 8 bases; bases outside gene matches: 7. CDR3 DNA: TGCAGCGTTGAGGAGGGACAGGGGATGCATGAGCAGTTCTTC. Protein: CSVEEGQGMHEQFF.

V is TRBV7-9 and J is TRBJ2-7, with D possibly matching TRBD2 (5 bases). V was trimmed by 2 bases and J by 6 bases, leaving 17 bases between them. Germline CDR1 is SEHNR and CDR2 is FQNEAQ (reference sequence). The CDR3 is 15 amino acids. CDR3 bases: TGTGCCAGCAGCTTATTTGCAGGACTCATGGGCGAGCAGTACTTC. Protein: CASSLFAGLMGEQYF. Full variable domain (missing parts from reference TRBV7-9 and TRBJ2-7): DTGVSQNPRHKITKRGQNVTFRCDPISEHNRLYWYRQTLGQGPEFLTYFQNEAQLEKSRLLSDRFSAERPKGSFSTLEIQRTEQGDSAMYLCASSLFAGLMGEQYFGPGTRLTVT.

This clonotype was observed a few times. J is TRBJ1-5 and V is TRBV10-1, with D possibly being TRBD1 (5 bases). The CDR3 has 13 amino acids. V gave up 7 bases and J gave up 7 bases, with 14 bases separating them. Germline V lookup: CDR1 WNHNN, CDR2 SYGVQD (reference sequence). The CDR3 is CASNAGLGQPQHF. The CDR3 DNA reads TGCGCCAGCAATGCAGGGCTAGGCCAGCCCCAGCATTTT.

The V call is TRBV10-3, the J call TRBJ2-7; 8 nucleotides match TRBD2. V lost 2 bases to trimming and J lost 3 bases; unmatched junction nucleotides: 6. The V gene's germline CDR1 is ENHRY and CDR2 SYGVKD. This CDR3 is built from 15 residues. The CDR3 DNA follows: TGTGCCATCAGTGAGAGGACGCGGGGGGACTACGAGCAGTACTTC. Translated: CAISERTRGDYEQYF.

The table lists this clonotype with many counts. The chain joins TRBV7-2 to TRBJ2-7, with D possibly matching TRBD2 (6 bases). The V and J ends lost 5 bases and 0 bases respectively, with 8 bases between them. The CDR3 length is 13 residues. CDR1 is SGHTA and CDR2 is FQGNSA in the germline V gene. The CDR3 DNA is TGTGCCAGCAGCGCGCGGGGCTCCTACGAGCAGTACTTC. Translated: CASSARGSYEQYF.

With regard to this clonotype: A much more abundant neighbour one base away suggests this may be a read error. The chain combines TRBV7-2 with TRBJ1-2; D is uncertain. Trimming took off 1 base at V and 7 bases at J, with 7 bases between the two ends. This CDR3 contains 12 residues. Germline CDR1 SGHTA, CDR2 FQGNSA. The CDR3 region has the DNA TGTGCCAGCAGCTTAGAGGCGGGTGGCTACACCTTC. Amino acid sequence: CASSLEAGGYTF.

This clonotype turned up a few times. This chain links TRBV30 with TRBJ2-7; unclear D gene. There are 11 residues in the CDR3. V dropped 5 bases and J dropped 1 base, with 6 bases sitting between them. CDR1 and CDR2 from the germline V gene are GTSNPN and SVGIG (reference sequence). CDR3: CAWSESYEQYF. The DNA of the CDR3 is TGTGCCTGGTCCGAATCCTACGAGCAGTACTTC.

The table lists this clonotype with a few counts. This may stem from a read error, because a much larger clone lies one nucleotide away. The chain carries TRBV6-2 or TRBV6-3 and TRBJ1-5; the D gene is possibly TRBD1 (5 bases). From germline, CDR1 is MNHEY and CDR2 SVGEGT. This CDR3 has 15 amino acids. The V and J ends lost 5 bases and 5 bases respectively, with 16 bases between them. CDR3 nucleotide sequence: TGTGCCAGCAGTGCTCCGGGGCGTCACGATCAGCCCCAGCATTTT. Its protein is CASSAPGRHDQPQHF.

This clonotype was seen repeatedly, ten times or more. The V call is TRBV6-5, the J call TRBJ2-7; TRBD1 might be the D (6 bases). V shed 2 bases and J shed 2 bases, with 13 bases lying between them. The CDR3 spans 15 residues. Germline V CDR1 and CDR2: MNHEY, SVGAGI. The CDR3 here is CASSYTGQKTYEQYF. The CDR3 region has the DNA TGTGCCAGCAGTTACACCGGACAGAAAACCTACGAGCAGTACTTC.

The sample holds a few counts of this clonotype. V and J are TRBV20-1 and TRBJ2-3; 10 bases align to TRBD1. The V and J ends lost 5 bases and 5 bases, in that order; junction bases with no gene match: 7. Germline V gene sequence: CDR1 DFQATT, CDR2 SNEGSKA (reference sequence). The length of the CDR3 is 14 residues. The CDR3 nucleotides read TGCAGTGCTTCCGACAGGGGGCAAGGAGATACGCAGTATTTT. Its translation is CSASDRGQGDTQYF.